Here is one T cell receptor (beta chain) with its context. The target antigen is unknown. TCRdb keeps only in-frame clones here, not all; method: immunoSEQ multiplex PCR. The sample holds 45,000 to 60,000 clones, about 83% seen once. The data belong to a study of T cells in localized non-small cell lung cancer. Points from the study as a whole: Adjacent lung was found to contain a median roughly 50 of the top 100 tumor clones. There was higher T cell clonality in uninvolved adjacent lung than in tumor, and it was highest there. Prolonged overall survival went with higher T cell density in the blood.

The sequenced sample was peripheral blood, obtained before any cancer treatment. The origin of this receptor is an older female donor with stage II squamous cell lung carcinoma.

The chain's CDR3 is CASSEYSDRGNQPQHF. The CDR3 DNA follows: TGTGCCAGCAGTGAATATTCGGACCGCGGCAATCAGCCCCAGCATTTT. The chain has TRBV25-1 and TRBJ1-5; D is ambiguous. CDR3 length: 16 amino acids. Germline V gene data show CDR1 as MGHDK and CDR2 as SYGVNS. V was cut by 0 bases and J by 2 bases, with 11 bases left in between.